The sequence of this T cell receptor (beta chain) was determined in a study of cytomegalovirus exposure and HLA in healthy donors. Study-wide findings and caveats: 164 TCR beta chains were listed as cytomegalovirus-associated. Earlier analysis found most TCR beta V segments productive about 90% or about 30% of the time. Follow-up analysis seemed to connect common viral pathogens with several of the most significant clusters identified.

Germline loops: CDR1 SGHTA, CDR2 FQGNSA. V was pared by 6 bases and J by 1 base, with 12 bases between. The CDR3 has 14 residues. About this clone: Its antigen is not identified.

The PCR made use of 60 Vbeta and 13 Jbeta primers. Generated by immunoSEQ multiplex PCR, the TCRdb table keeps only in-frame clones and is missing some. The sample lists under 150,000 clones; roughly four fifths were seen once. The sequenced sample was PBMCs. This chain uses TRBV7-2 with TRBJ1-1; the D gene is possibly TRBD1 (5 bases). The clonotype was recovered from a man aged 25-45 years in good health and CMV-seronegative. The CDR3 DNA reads TGTGCCAGCAGGCCAGGGCTTACGAACACTGAAGCTTTCTTT. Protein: CASRPGLTNTEAFF.